This T cell receptor beta chain was obtained from a study of blood T cell repertoires in COVID-19. Trimming removed 2 bases from V and 12 bases from J, with 8 bases in between. Looked up from germline, CDR1 is LGHDT and CDR2 is YNNKEL (reference sequence). The CDR3 contains 12 residues. Libraries were prepared by immunoSEQ multiplex PCR; TCRdb keeps only in-frame clonotypes and omits some of them. This table holds about 130,000 clones, 74% found once. In this sample, this clone turned up once. Specimen: peripheral blood. The chain combines TRBV3-1 (or the pseudogene TRBV3-2) with TRBJ1-6; D gene uncertain. This receptor was obtained from a man between 60 and 70 years old with acute or convalescent COVID-19. DNA of the CDR3: TGTGCCAGCAGCCAATCGGTTGAACCCCTCCACTTT. Its translation is CASSQSVEPLHF.